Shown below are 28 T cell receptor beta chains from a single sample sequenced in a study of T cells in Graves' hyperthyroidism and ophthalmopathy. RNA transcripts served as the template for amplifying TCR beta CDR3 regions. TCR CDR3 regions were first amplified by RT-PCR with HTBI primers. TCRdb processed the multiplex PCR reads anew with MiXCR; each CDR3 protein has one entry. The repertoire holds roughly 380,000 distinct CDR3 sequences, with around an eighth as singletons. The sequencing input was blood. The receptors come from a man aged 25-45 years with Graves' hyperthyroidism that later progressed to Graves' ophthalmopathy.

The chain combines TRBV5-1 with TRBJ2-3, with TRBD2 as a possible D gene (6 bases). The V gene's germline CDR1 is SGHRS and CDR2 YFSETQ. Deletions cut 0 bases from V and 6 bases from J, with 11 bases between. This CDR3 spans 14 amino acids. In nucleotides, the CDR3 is TGCGCCAGCAGCTTGGGTGCGGGACCCGATACGCAGTATTTT. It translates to CASSLGAGPDTQYF. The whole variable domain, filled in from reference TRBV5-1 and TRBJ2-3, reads KAGVTQTPRYLIKTRGQQVTLSCSPISGHRSVSWYQQTPGQGLQFLFEYFSETQRNKGNFPGRFSGRQFSNSRSEMNVSTLELGDSALYLCASSLGAGPDTQYFGPGTRLTVL.

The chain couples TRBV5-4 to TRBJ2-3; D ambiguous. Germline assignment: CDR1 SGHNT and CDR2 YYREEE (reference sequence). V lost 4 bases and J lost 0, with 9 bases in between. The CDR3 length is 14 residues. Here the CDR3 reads CASSPDWSTDTQYF. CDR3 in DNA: TGTGCCAGCAGCCCTGACTGGAGCACAGATACGCAGTATTTT. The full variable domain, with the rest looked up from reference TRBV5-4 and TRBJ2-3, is ETGVTQSPTHLIKTRGQQVTLRCSSQSGHNTVSWYQQALGQGPQFIFQYYREEENGRGNFPPRFSGLQFPNYSSELNVNALELDDSALYLCASSPDWSTDTQYFGPGTRLTVL.

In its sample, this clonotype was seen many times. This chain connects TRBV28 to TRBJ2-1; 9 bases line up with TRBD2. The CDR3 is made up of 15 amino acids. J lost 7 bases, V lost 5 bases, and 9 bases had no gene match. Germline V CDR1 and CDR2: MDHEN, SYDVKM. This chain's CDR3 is CASSTPAGGLNEQFF. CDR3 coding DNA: TGTGCCAGCAGTACCCCGGCGGGGGGGCTGAATGAGCAGTTCTTC.

The CDR3 region has the DNA TGTGCCAGCCAGAACTCAGCTAATGAAAAACTGTTTTTT. Protein sequence: CASQNSANEKLFF. The chain is built from TRBV5-6 and TRBJ1-4; D not resolved. Trimming took off 7 bases at V and 3 bases at J, with 10 bases between the two ends. CDR1 is SGHDT, CDR2 YYEEEE, per germline. CDR3 size: 13 residues.

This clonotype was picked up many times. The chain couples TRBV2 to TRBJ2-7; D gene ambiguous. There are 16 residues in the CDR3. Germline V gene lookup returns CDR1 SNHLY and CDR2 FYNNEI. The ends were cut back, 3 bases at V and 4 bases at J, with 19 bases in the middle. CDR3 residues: CASSEIGYNVGYEQYF. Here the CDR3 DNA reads TGTGCCAGCAGTGAGATTGGGTACAACGTCGGATACGAGCAGTACTTC.

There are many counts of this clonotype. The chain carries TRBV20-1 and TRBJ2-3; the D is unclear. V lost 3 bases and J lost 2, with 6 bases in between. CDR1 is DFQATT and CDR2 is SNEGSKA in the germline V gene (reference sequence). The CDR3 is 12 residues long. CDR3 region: CSARLFTDTQYF. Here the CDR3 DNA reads TGCAGTGCTAGGCTATTCACAGATACGCAGTATTTT.

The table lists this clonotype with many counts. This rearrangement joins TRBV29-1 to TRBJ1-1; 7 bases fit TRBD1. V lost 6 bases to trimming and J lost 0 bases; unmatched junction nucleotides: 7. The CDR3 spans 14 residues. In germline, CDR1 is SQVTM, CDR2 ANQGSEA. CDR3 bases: TGCAGCGTAGGTGACAGGGCGCTGAACACTGAAGCTTTCTTT. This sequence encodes CSVGDRALNTEAFF.

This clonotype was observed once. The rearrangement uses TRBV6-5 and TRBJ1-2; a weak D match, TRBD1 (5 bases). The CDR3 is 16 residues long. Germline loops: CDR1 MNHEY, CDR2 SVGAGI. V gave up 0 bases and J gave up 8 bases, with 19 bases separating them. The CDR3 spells CASSYSGGSTVGGYTF. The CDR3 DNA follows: TGTGCCAGCAGTTACTCGGGGGGTTCAACCGTCGGGGGCTACACCTTC.

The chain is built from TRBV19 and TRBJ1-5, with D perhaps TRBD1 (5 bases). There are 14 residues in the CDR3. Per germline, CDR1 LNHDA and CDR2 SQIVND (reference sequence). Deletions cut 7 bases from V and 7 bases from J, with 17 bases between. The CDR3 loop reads CASTLDNWGQPQHF. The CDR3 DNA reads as TGTGCCAGTACATTGGACAATTGGGGACAGCCCCAGCATTTT.

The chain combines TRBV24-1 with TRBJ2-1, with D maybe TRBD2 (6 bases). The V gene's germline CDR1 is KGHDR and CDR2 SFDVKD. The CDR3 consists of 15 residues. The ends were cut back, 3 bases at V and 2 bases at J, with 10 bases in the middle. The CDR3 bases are TGTGCCACCAGTGATGGGACTGGGGCCTACAATGAGCAGTTCTTC. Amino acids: CATSDGTGAYNEQFF.

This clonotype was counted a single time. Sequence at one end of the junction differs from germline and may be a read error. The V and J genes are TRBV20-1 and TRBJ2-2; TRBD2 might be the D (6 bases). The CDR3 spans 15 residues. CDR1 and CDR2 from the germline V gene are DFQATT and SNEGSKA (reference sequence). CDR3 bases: TGCAGTGCCAGGGACTTCGCCGCGAACACCAGGGAGCTGTTTTTT. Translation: CSARDFAANTRELFF.

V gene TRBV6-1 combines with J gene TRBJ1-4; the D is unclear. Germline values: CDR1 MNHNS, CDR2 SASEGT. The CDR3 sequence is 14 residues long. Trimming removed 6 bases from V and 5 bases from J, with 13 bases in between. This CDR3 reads CASSPDTGNEKLFF. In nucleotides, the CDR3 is TGTGCCAGCAGCCCCGACACGGGGAATGAAAAACTGTTTTTT.

Here the CDR3 reads CASSYPTDTETQYF. The DNA of the CDR3 is TGTGCCAGCAGTTATCCGACAGATACAGAGACCCAGTACTTC. This chain joins TRBV6-9 and TRBJ2-5, with D possibly matching TRBD1 (5 bases). Germline V lookup: CDR1 MNHGY, CDR2 SVAAGI. V lost 2 bases, J lost 4 bases, and 11 bases lay in between. The CDR3 covers 14 residues.

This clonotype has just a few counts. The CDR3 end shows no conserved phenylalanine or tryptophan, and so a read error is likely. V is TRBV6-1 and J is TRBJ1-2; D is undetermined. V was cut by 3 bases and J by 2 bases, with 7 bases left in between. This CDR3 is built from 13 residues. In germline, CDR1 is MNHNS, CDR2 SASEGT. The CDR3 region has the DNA TGTGCCAGCAGTGAGGAAGAAAACTATGGCTACACCCTC. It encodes CASSEEENYGYTL.

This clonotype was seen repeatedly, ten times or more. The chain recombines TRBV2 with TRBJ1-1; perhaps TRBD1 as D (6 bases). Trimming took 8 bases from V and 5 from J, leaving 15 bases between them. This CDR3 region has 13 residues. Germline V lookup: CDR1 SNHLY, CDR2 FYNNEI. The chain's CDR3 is CASRNRAGTEAFF. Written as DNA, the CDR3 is TGTGCCAGCCGTAACAGGGCGGGGACTGAAGCTTTCTTT. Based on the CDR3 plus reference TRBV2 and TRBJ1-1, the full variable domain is EPEVTQTPSHQVTQMGQEVILRCVPISNHLYFYWYRQILGQKVEFLVSFYNNEISEKSEIFDDQFSVERPDGSNFTLKIRSTKLEDSAMYFCASRNRAGTEAFFGQGTRLTVV.

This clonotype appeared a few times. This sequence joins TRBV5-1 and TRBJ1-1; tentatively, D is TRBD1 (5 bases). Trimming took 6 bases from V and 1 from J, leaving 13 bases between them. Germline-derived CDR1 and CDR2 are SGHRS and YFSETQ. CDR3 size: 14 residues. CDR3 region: CASTPGTGNTEAFF. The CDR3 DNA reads TGCGCCAGCACCCCAGGTACAGGGAACACTGAAGCTTTCTTT.

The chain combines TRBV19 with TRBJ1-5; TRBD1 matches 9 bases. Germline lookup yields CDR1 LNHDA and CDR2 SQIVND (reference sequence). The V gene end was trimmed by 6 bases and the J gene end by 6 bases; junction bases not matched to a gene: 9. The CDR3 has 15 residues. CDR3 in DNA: TGTGCCAGTAGGACCCGCACAGGGGGCAGTCAGCCCCAGCATTTT. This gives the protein CASRTRTGGSQPQHF.

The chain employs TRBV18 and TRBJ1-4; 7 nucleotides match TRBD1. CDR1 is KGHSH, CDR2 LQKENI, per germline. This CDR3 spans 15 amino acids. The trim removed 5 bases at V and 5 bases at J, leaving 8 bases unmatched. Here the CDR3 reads CASSITGTANEKLFF. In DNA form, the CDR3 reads TGTGCCAGCTCAATAACCGGGACAGCGAATGAAAAACTGTTTTTT. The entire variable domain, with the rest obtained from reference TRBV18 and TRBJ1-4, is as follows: NAGVMQNPRHLVRRRGQEARLRCSPMKGHSHVYWYRQLPEEGLKFMVYLQKENIIDESGMPKERFSAEFPKEGPSILRIQQVVRGDSAAYFCASSITGTANEKLFFGSGTQLSVL.

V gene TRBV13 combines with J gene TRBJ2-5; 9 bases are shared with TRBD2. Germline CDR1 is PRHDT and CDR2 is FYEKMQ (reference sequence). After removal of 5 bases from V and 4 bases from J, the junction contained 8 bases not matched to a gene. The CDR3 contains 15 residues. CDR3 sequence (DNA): TGTGCCAGCAGCCCGGGACTAGCAGTCTTAGAGACCCAGTACTTC. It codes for CASSPGLAVLETQYF.

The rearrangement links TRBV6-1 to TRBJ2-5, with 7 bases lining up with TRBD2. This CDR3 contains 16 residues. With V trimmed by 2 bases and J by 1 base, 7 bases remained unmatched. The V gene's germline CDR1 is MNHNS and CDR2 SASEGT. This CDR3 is CASSEWGRASQETQYF. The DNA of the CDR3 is TGTGCCAGCAGTGAATGGGGGAGGGCGAGCCAAGAGACCCAGTACTTC.

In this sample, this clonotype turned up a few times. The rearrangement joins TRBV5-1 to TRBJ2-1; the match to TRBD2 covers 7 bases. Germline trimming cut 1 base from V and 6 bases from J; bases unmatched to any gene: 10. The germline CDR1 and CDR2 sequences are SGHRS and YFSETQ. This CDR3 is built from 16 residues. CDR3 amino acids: CASSLMGGGVVNEQFF. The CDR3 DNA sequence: TGCGCCAGCAGCTTGATGGGCGGGGGTGTGGTCAATGAGCAGTTCTTC.

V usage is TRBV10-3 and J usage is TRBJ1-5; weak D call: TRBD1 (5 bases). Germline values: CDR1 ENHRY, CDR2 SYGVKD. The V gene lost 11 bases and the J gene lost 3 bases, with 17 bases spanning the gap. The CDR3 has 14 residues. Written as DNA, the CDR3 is TGTGCCGTTATGCAGGGTATGAACAATCAGCCCCAGCATTTT. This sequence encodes CAVMQGMNNQPQHF.

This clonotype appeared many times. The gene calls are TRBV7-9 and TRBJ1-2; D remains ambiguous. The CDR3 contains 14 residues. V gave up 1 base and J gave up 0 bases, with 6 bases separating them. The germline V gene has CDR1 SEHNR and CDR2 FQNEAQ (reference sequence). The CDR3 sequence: CASSLVNPNYGYTF. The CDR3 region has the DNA TGTGCCAGCAGCTTAGTAAACCCTAACTATGGCTACACCTTC.

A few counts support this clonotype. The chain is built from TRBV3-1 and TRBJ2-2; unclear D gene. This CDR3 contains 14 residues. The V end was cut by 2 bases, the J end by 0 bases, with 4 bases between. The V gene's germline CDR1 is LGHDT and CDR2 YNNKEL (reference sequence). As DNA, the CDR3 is TGTGCCAGCAGCCAAAACCCGAACACCGGGGAGCTGTTTTTT. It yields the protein CASSQNPNTGELFF. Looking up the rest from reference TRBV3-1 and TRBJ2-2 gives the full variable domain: DTAVSQTPKYLVTQMGNDKSIKCEQNLGHDTMYWYKQDSKKFLKIMFSYNNKELIINETVPNRFSPKSPDKAHLNLHINSLELGDSAVYFCASSQNPNTGELFFGEGSRLTVL.

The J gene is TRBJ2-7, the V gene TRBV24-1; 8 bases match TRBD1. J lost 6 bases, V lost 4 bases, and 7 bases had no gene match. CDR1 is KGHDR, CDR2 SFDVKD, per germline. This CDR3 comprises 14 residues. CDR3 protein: CATSDSGGNGEQYF. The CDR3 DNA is TGTGCCACCAGTGACTCAGGGGGCAATGGCGAGCAGTACTTC.

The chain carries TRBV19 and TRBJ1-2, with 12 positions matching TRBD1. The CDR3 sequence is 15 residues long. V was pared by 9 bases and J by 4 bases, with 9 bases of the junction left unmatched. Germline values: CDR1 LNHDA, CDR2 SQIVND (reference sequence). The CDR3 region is CASCVRDRGPYGYTF. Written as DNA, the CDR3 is TGTGCCAGCTGTGTTAGGGACAGGGGGCCCTATGGCTACACCTTC.

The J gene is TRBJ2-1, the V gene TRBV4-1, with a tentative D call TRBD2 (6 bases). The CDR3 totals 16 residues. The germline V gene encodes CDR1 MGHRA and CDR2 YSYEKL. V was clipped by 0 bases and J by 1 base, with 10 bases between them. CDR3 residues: CASSQDRGLSYNEQFF. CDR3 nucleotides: TGCGCCAGCAGCCAAGATCGGGGGTTATCCTACAATGAGCAGTTCTTC.

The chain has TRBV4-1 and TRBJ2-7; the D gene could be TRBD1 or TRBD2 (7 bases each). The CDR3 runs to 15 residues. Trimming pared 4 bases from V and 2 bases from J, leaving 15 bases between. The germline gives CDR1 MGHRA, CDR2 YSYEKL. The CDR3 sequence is CASSRRGGSTYEQYF. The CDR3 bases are TGCGCCAGCAGCCGCAGGGGGGGCTCTACCTACGAGCAGTACTTC.